Presented here are 20 T cell receptor beta chains from one specimen sequenced in a study of blood T cell repertoires in COVID-19. Repertoires were generated with immunoSEQ multiplex PCR, while TCRdb's copy carries only in-frame clones and drops some. The sample contains around 75,000 clones, more than 70% of which appear only once. Sequences were obtained from peripheral blood. Every receptor here comes from a man in his fifties with COVID-19, enrolled during active disease.

This clone was counted once. V usage is TRBV5-1 and J usage is TRBJ2-1, with 14 bases aligning to TRBD2. V was pared by 3 bases and J by 4 bases, with 6 bases of the junction left unmatched. CDR1 and CDR2 (germline): SGHRS, YFSETQ. The CDR3 spans 17 residues. CDR3 sequence reads: CASSYGTSGRGYNEQFF. The CDR3 region has the DNA TGCGCCAGCAGCTACGGGACTAGCGGGAGAGGATACAATGAGCAGTTCTTC.

This chain uses TRBV6-2 or TRBV6-3 with TRBJ2-7; 11 nucleotides line up with TRBD1. V lost 4 bases and J lost 6; bases outside the gene matches: 5. CDR1 and CDR2 from the germline V gene are MNHEY and SVGEGT. This CDR3 has 14 amino acids. This CDR3 is CASSSGQGAPEQYF. CDR3 coding DNA: TGTGCCAGCAGTTCCGGACAGGGGGCGCCCGAGCAGTACTTC.

V is TRBV10-1 and J is TRBJ1-5, with 7 bases that match TRBD1. This CDR3 is built from 15 residues. V shed 2 bases, J shed 3 bases, and the junction held 4 bases outside the gene matches. CDR1 is WNHNN and CDR2 is SYGVQD in the germline V gene (reference sequence). The CDR3 spells CASSEGDRINQPQHF. The CDR3 nucleotides are TGCGCCAGCAGTGAGGGGGACAGAATCAATCAGCCCCAGCATTTT.

The V call is TRBV6-1, the J call TRBJ1-3; weak D call: TRBD1 (6 bases). This CDR3 is built from 16 residues. Trimming removed 4 bases at V and 4 bases at J, with 17 bases between. From germline, CDR1 is MNHNS and CDR2 SASEGT. Here the CDR3 reads CASSGGPGRGGNTIYF. The CDR3 nucleotides are TGTGCCAGCAGTGGAGGCCCGGGGAGGGGGGGAAACACCATATATTTT.

This sequence joins TRBV7-9 and TRBJ2-1; no definite D call. Trimming took 2 bases from V and 12 from J, leaving 14 bases between them. Germline V lookup: CDR1 SEHNR, CDR2 FQNEAQ (reference sequence). This CDR3 contains 13 residues. In nucleotides, the CDR3 is TGTGCCAGCAGCTTAAGTGGTTCGGAGCCGCAGTTCTTC. It translates to CASSLSGSEPQFF.

The chain links TRBV29-1 to TRBJ2-1; D is perhaps TRBD2 (6 bases). The CDR3 is 9 amino acids. Trimming took 4 bases from V and 12 from J, leaving 7 bases between them. From germline, CDR1 is SQVTM and CDR2 ANQGSEA. The CDR3 reads CSVGLGQFF. The CDR3 DNA sequence: TGCAGCGTTGGACTAGGGCAGTTCTTC.

V is TRBV6-6 and J is TRBJ1-1, with D maybe TRBD1 (6 bases). The CDR3 has 13 amino acids. Germline V gene sequence: CDR1 MNHNY, CDR2 SVGAGI (reference sequence). The V end was cut by 0 bases, the J end by 6 bases, with 8 bases between. The CDR3 is CASSYSQGAEAFF. The CDR3 DNA sequence: TGTGCCAGCAGTTACTCACAGGGTGCTGAAGCTTTCTTT.

This clone was found once. The CDR3 loop is CAWSAPGQGANEQYF. In DNA, the CDR3 is TGTGCCTGGAGCGCACCGGGACAGGGGGCGAACGAGCAGTACTTC. The chain couples TRBV30 to TRBJ2-7; TRBD1 matches at 12 bases. The trim removed 3 bases at V and 5 bases at J, leaving 8 bases unmatched. The CDR3 is 15 residues long. Germline assignment: CDR1 GTSNPN and CDR2 SVGIG (reference sequence).

There are a few counts of this clone. The gene calls are TRBV27 and TRBJ1-1; D is possibly TRBD1 (5 bases). The CDR3 is 13 amino acids. Germline assignment: CDR1 MNHEY and CDR2 SMNVEV (reference sequence). The V end was cut by 5 bases, the J end by 4 bases, with 11 bases between. DNA of the CDR3: TGTGCCAGCAGTCTTGACAGTGTCACTGAAGCTTTCTTT. It translates to CASSLDSVTEAFF.

This chain links TRBV4-1 with TRBJ2-3, with D possibly TRBD1 on 5 matching bases. The CDR3 totals 17 residues. The V gene's germline CDR1 is MGHRA and CDR2 YSYEKL. The V gene lost 4 bases and the J gene lost 6 bases, with 23 bases spanning the gap. The CDR3 DNA is TGCGCCAGCAGCCCCTTATTTACGAAGGGTAGGGGTGATACGCAGTATTTT. Translating gives CASSPLFTKGRGDTQYF.

The gene calls are TRBV5-1 and TRBJ2-1; 15 bases match TRBD2. This CDR3 spans 17 amino acids. In germline, CDR1 is SGHRS, CDR2 YFSETQ. J gave up 4 bases and V 2 bases, and 4 bases lay outside the gene matches. The CDR3 sequence: CASSFRTSGRGYNEQFF. As DNA, the CDR3 is TGCGCCAGCAGCTTTAGGACTAGCGGGAGGGGGTACAATGAGCAGTTCTTC.

This clone was observed a single time. The chain combines TRBV11-2 with TRBJ1-2, with TRBD1 matching 7 bases. The germline gives CDR1 SGHAT, CDR2 FQNNGV. The V segment lost 0 bases and the J segment 4 bases; nucleotides outside the gene matches: 8. The CDR3 is 16 residues long. The CDR3 coding sequence is TGTGCCAGCAGCTTAGATCCGGGAGGGGGCTCCTATGGCTACACCTTC. It specifies CASSLDPGGGSYGYTF. The full variable domain, with the rest looked up from reference TRBV11-2 and TRBJ1-2, is EAGVAQSPRYKIIEKRQSVAFWCNPISGHATLYWYQQILGQGPKLLIQFQNNGVVDDSQLPKDRFSAERLKGVDSTLKIQPAKLEDSAVYLCASSLDPGGGSYGYTFGSGTRLTVV.

This clone appeared a few times. The chain combines TRBV10-1 with TRBJ2-3; the match to TRBD2 covers 8 bases. CDR1 and CDR2 from the germline V gene are WNHNN and SYGVQD (reference sequence). The CDR3 length is 18 residues. The trim removed 2 bases at V and 2 bases at J, leaving 12 bases unmatched. CDR3 residues: CASSENSRREEYTDTQYF. The DNA of the CDR3 is TGCGCCAGCAGTGAGAATTCCAGGCGGGAGGAATACACAGATACGCAGTATTTT.

V usage is TRBV11-2 and J usage is TRBJ2-5; the match to TRBD2 covers 9 bases. V was pared by 5 bases and J by 4 bases, with 8 bases of the junction left unmatched. The CDR3 runs 15 residues. Germline V CDR1 and CDR2: SGHAT, FQNNGV. The CDR3 spells CASSENSGRGETQYF. The DNA for the CDR3 is TGTGCCAGCAGCGAAAATAGCGGGAGAGGAGAGACCCAGTACTTC.

The chain uses TRBV10-3 and TRBJ2-7; TRBD1 aligns across 11 bases. V lost 4 bases to trimming and J lost 4 bases; unmatched junction nucleotides: 6. This CDR3 is 15 amino acids long. Per germline, CDR1 ENHRY and CDR2 SYGVKD. CDR3 loop: CAISGTGGPPYEQYF. CDR3 DNA sequence: TGTGCCATCAGTGGGACAGGGGGCCCCCCATACGAGCAGTACTTC.

The chain combines TRBV18 with TRBJ1-1, with 7 nucleotides matching TRBD1. Germline V gene data show CDR1 as KGHSH and CDR2 as LQKENI. Losses at the gene ends were 6 bases for V and 11 bases for J; bases not matched to a gene: 12. CDR3 length equals 13 residues. CDR3 amino acids: CASSEGQLERAFF. Here the CDR3 DNA reads TGTGCCAGCTCGGAGGGACAGCTTGAACGGGCTTTCTTT.

This clone was seen only once. The chain combines TRBV27 with TRBJ2-7; 10 bases match TRBD2. Germline CDR1 is MNHEY and CDR2 is SMNVEV (reference sequence). The CDR3 covers 15 residues. After removal of 5 bases from V and 4 bases from J, the junction contained 8 bases not matched to a gene. CDR3 sequence reads: CASSPSAGGRYEQYF. The DNA for the CDR3 is TGTGCCAGCAGTCCGTCAGCGGGAGGGAGGTACGAGCAGTACTTC.

With respect to this clone: The junction departs from the called germline gene at one end, perhaps through a read error. The chain is built from TRBV27 and TRBJ2-1; 14 nucleotides agree with TRBD2. CDR3 length equals 15 residues. CDR1 is MNHEY, CDR2 SMNVEV, per germline (reference sequence). The CDR3 reads CASSLGGTSGSKTLF. In DNA, the CDR3 is TGTGCCAGCAGTTTAGGTGGGACTAGCGGGAGTAAAACTCTCTTC.

The chain recombines TRBV28 with TRBJ2-7; D is ambiguous. Trimming took 1 base from V and 0 from J, leaving 7 bases between them. Germline CDR1 and CDR2: MDHEN and SYDVKM. The CDR3 runs to 14 residues. CDR3 sequence: CASSLSGSSYEQYF. CDR3 coding DNA: TGTGCCAGCAGTTTATCTGGCAGCTCCTACGAGCAGTACTTC.

V usage is TRBV4-1 and J usage is TRBJ1-1; possible D gene TRBD1, 6 bases. Per germline, CDR1 MGHRA and CDR2 YSYEKL. CDR3 length equals 15 residues. The V gene lost 2 bases and the J gene lost 5 bases, with 15 bases spanning the gap. The DNA for the CDR3 is TGCGCCAGCAGCCAAAACAGGGATTTTAATACTGAAGCTTTCTTT. Translation gives CASSQNRDFNTEAFF.